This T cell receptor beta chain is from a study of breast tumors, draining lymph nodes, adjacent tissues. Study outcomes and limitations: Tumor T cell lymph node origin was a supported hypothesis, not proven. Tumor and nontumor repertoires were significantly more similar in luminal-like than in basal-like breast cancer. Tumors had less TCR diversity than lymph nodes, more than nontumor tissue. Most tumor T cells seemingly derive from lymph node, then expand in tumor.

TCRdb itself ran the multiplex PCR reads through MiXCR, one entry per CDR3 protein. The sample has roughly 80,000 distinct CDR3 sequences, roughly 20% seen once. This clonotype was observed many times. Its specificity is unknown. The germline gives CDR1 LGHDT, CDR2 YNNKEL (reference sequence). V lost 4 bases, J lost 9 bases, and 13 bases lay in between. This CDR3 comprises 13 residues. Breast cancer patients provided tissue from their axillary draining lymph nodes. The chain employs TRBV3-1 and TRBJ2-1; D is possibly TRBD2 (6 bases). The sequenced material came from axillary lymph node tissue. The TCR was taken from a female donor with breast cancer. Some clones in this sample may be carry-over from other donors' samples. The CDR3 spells CASSPTEGFEQFF. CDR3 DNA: TGTGCCAGCAGCCCTACGGAGGGCTTTGAGCAGTTCTTC.